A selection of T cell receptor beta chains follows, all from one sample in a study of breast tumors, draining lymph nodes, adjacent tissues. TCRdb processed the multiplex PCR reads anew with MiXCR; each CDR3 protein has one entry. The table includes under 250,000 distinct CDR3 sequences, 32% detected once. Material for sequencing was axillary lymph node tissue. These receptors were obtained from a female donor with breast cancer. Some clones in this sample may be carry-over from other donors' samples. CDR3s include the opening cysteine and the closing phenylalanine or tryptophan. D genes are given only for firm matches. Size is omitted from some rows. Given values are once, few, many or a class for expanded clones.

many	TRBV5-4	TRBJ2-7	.	CASSLASSGPYEQYF	TGTGCCAGCAGCTTGGCCTCGAGCGGGCCCTACGAGCAGTACTTC
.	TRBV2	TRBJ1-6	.	CASSVGDHLRSYNSPLHF	TGTGCCAGCAGTGTAGGGGACCACCTTCGGTCCTATAATTCACCCCTCCACTTT
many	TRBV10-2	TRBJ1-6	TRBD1	CASRGGTGSSPLHF	TGCGCCAGCAGGGGCGGGACAGGGAGTTCACCCCTCCACTTT
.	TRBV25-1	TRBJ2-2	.	CASVLGSPNTGELFF	TGTGCCAGCGTTCTTGGGAGTCCGAACACCGGGGAGCTGTTTTTT
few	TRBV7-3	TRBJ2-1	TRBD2	CASSLGDYQLGEQFF	TGTGCCAGCAGCTTAGGGGACTACCAGCTCGGTGAGCAGTTCTTC
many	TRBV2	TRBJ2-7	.	CASRDSSYEQYF	TGTGCCAGCAGGGACAGCTCCTACGAGCAGTACTTC
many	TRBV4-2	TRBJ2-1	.	CASSQYAGTAGAYNEQFF	TGTGCCAGCAGCCAGTACGCCGGGACAGCGGGGGCCTACAATGAGCAGTTCTTC
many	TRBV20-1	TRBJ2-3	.	CSARDNTDTQYF	TGCAGTGCTAGGGACAACACAGATACGCAGTATTTT
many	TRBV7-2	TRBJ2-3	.	CASSPGGVGTDTQYF	TGTGCCAGCAGCCCAGGGGGGGTCGGAACAGATACGCAGTATTTT
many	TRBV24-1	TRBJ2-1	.	CATSGDLGGHIEQFF	TGTGCCACCAGCGGGGATCTGGGGGGACATATTGAGCAGTTCTTC
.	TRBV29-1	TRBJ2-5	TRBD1	CSVEGTGTQYF	TGCAGCGTTGAAGGGACAGGGACCCAGTACTTC
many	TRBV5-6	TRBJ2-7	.	CASSWGNSYEQYF	TGTGCCAGCAGCTGGGGAAATTCCTACGAGCAGTACTTC
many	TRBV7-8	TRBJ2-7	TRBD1	CASSSRGNYEQYF	TGTGCCAGCAGCAGCAGGGGGAACTACGAGCAGTACTTC
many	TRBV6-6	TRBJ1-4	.	CASSHPKGIPNEKLFF	TGTGCCAGCAGTCACCCCAAGGGGATACCTAATGAAAAACTGTTTTTT
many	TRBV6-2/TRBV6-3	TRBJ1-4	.	CASSHGRGEKLFF	TGTGCCAGCAGCCACGGCAGGGGTGAAAAACTGTTTTTT
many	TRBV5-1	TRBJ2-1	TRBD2	CASRDTSGRVGQFF	TGCGCCAGCAGGGATACTAGCGGGAGAGTTGGTCAGTTCTTC
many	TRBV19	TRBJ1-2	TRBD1	CASNPRGTGAKDYGYTF	TGTGCCAGTAATCCGAGGGGGACAGGGGCCAAGGACTATGGCTACACCTTC
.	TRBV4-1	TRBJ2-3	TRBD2	CASSQLAGGSTDTQYF	TGCGCCAGCAGCCAGCTAGCGGGAGGTAGCACAGATACGCAGTATTTT
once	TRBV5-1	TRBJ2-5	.	CASSLYAGKDTQYF	TGCGCCAGCAGCTTGTATGCAGGGAAAGACACCCAGTACTTC
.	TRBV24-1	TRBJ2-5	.	CATSDQEGGLETQYF	TGTGCCACCAGTGATCAAGAAGGGGGGTTAGAGACCCAGTACTTC
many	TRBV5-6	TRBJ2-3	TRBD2	CASSGLAGAGDTQYF	TGTGCCAGCAGCGGACTAGCGGGAGCTGGAGATACGCAGTATTTT
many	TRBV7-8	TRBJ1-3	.	CASSLVAIDSGNTIYF	TGTGCCAGCAGCTTAGTAGCGATTGACTCTGGAAACACCATATATTTT
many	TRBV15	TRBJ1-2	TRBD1	CATSRVRTGNFHGYTF	TGTGCCACCAGCAGAGTTCGGACAGGGAATTTCCATGGCTACACCTTC
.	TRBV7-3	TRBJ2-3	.	CASSPDSALTQYF	TGTGCCAGCAGCCCAGACTCAGCCCTTACGCAGTATTTT
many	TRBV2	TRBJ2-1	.	CASSEVGRGGEQFF	TGTGCCAGCAGTGAAGTGGGCAGGGGTGGGGAGCAGTTCTTC
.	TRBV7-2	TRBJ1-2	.	CASSTSSWASGNTF	.
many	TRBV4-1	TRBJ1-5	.	CASSQASQGNQPQHF	TGCGCCAGCAGCCAAGCTTCCCAGGGCAATCAGCCCCAGCATTTT
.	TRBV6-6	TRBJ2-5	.	CASSPGGGDQETQYF	TGTGCCAGCAGTCCCGGGGGCGGGGATCAAGAGACCCAGTACTTC
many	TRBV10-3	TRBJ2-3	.	CAIRLTDTQYF	TGTGCCATCAGACTTACAGATACGCAGTATTTT
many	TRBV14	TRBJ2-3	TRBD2	CASSQDWTSGMDTQYF	TGTGCCAGCAGCCAAGATTGGACTAGCGGGATGGATACGCAGTATTTT
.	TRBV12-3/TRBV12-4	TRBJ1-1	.	CASSLRVALNTEAFF	TGTGCCAGCAGTCTGAGGGTTGCCCTGAACACCGAAGCTTTCTTT
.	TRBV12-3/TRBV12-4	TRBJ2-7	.	CASSLAGVLNEQYF	TGTGCCAGCAGTTTAGCGGGAGTATTGAACGAGCAGTACTTC
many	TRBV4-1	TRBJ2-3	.	CASSQAKASTDTQYF	TGCGCCAGCAGCCAAGCTAAGGCTAGCACAGATACGCAGTATTTT
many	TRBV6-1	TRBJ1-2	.	CASSEEVEGRGGYTF	TGTGCCAGCAGTGAAGAGGTGGAAGGGAGGGGTGGCTACACCTTC
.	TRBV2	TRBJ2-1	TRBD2	CATFPISSGSNNEQFF	TGTGCCACCTTCCCTATATCTAGCGGGAGTAACAATGAGCAGTTCTTC
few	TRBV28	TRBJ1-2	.	CASSLGGTQTTAGYTF	TGTGCCAGCAGTCTGGGTGGGACTCAAACAACTGCTGGCTACACCTTC
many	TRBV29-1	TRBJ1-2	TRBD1	CSVDNLDRDGYTF	TGCAGCGTTGACAACCTGGACAGGGACGGCTACACCTTC
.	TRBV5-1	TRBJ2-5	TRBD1	CASSFGTGGYQETQYF	TGCGCCAGCAGCTTTGGGACAGGGGGCTACCAAGAGACCCAGTACTTC
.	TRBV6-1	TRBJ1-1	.	CASSRVATANTEAFF	TGTGCCAGCAGTAGGGTCGCGACAGCGAACACTGAAGCGTTCTTT
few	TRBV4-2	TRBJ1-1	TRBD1	CASSHPARGTEAFF	TGTGCCAGCAGCCACCCCGCCAGGGGGACTGAAGCTTTCTTT
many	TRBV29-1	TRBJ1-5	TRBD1	CSTRQGPRGPQHF	TGCAGCACAAGACAGGGGCCTCGGGGGCCCCAGCATTTT
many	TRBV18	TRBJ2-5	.	CASSPRTEETQYF	TGTGCCAGCTCACCACGCACAGAAGAGACCCAGTACTTC
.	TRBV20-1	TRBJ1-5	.	CSASYLAGGEYQPQHF	TGCAGTGCTAGTTACCTAGCGGGAGGGGAATACCAGCCCCAGCATTTT
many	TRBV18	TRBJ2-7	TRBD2	CASSPSTSGSFYEQYF	TGTGCCAGCTCACCGTCTACTAGCGGGTCCTTCTACGAGCAGTACTTC
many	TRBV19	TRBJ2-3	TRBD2	CASSIAGADTQYF	TGTGCCAGTAGTATTGCGGGAGCAGATACGCAGTATTTT
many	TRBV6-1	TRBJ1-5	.	CASSEAGASGTQHF	TGTGCCAGCAGTGAAGCTGGCGCATCCGGGACCCAGCATTTT
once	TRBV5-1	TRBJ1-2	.	CASSLDGMGGGYTF	TGCGCCAGCAGCTTGGACGGGATGGGAGGTGGCTACACCTTC
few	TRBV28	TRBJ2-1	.	CASRGSGYNEQFF	TGTGCCAGCAGAGGTAGCGGCTACAATGAGCAGTTCTTC
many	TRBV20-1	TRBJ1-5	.	CSAAPLGGNQPQHF	TGCAGTGCAGCGCCGCTGGGGGGCAATCAGCCCCAGCATTTT
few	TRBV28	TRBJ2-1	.	CASSFRRASRNEQFF	TGTGCCAGCAGTTTTCGGAGGGCCTCTCGGAATGAGCAGTTCTTC
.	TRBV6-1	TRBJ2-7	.	CTSRLDSYEQYF	TGTACCAGCAGGCTAGACTCCTACGAGCAGTACTTC
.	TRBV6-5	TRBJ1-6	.	CASSYGAGEQGSPLHF	TGTGCCAGCAGTTATGGTGCCGGGGAGCAGGGTTCACCCCTCCACTTT
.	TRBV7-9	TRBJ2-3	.	CASSPLGITDTQYF	TGTGCCAGCAGCCCCCTCGGGATCACAGATACGCAGTATTTT
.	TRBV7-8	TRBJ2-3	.	CASSLNVKGRWPDPQYF	TGTGCCAGCAGCTTAAATGTGAAGGGAAGATGGCCAGATCCGCAGTATTTT
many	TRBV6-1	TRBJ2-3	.	CASSEVGRMSTDTQYF	TGTGCCAGCAGTGAAGTAGGCCGGATGAGCACAGATACGCAGTATTTT
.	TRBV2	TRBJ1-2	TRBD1	CARVDRDYGYTF	TGTGCTAGAGTGGACAGGGACTATGGCTACACCTTC
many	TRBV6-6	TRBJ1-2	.	CASSYSSSWGNYGYTF	TGTGCCAGCAGTTACTCTTCTTCTTGGGGAAACTATGGCTACACCTTC